This entry is about one T cell receptor beta chain. Its antigen is still unknown. These data originate in a study of T cell responses to AZD1222 COVID-19 vaccine. Study in general: Second-dose timings of about 4 or about 12 weeks were pooled.

Findings and limits, study-wide: The study reported that nearly half of spike-specific TCRs target unmutated variant regions. Possibly, clonal diversity was underestimated; donors were largely white British and included more females. Spike was spanned by vaccine-associated CD4 TCRs, with dominance at 160-218 and 743-854.

Method: immunoSEQ multiplex PCR; TCRdb's copy keeps in-frame clones and lacks some. Altogether 150,000 to 180,000 clones are present, more than 75% being singletons, with the ten largest covering under 20%. The V gene lost 10 bases and the J gene lost 4 bases, with 16 bases spanning the gap. The CDR3 is 14 residues long. Per the germline V gene, CDR1 is ENHRY and CDR2 is SYGVKD. This chain links TRBV10-3 with TRBJ2-2, with TRBD2 as a possible D gene (6 bases). This sample comprised peripheral blood, obtained on day 0 of AZD1222 vaccination. The receptor's source is an adult in good health. CDR3 amino acids: CATIGGKPTGELFF. The DNA for the CDR3 is TGTGCCACCATAGGAGGGAAACCCACCGGGGAGCTGTTTTTT.